Below, one T cell receptor beta chain is given with its context. Its antigen is not known. The sample originates from a study of blood T cells in healthy people across ages. General study findings and limits: Per-million-T-cell TCR beta diversity fell roughly linearly with age. Relative to aged donors, long-lived donors carried more naive CD4+ cells and displayed higher diversity.

Healthy Caucasian individuals from Russia aged roughly 6 to 90 were enrolled as donors. PCR was performed a second time for about 6 to 12 cycles using a sample-barcoded 5' primer and a J-beta primer mix. Each cDNA molecule received a tag from a template-switch adaptor that had 12 random nucleotides. Via MiXCR, TCRdb re-called the 5' RACE reads, giving one row per CDR3 protein. The sample shows 1.2 million to 1.5 million distinct CDR3 sequences, 42% of them seen only once. The TCR sequence derives from a woman between 18 and 29 years old in good health. The specimen was blood.

DNA for the CDR3: TGTGCCAGCACCCAAGTGACGCTGAGATGGGGCGAGCAGTACTTC. Translating gives CASTQVTLRWGEQYF. The J gene is TRBJ2-1, the V gene TRBV6-1; D is undetermined. The J call may be wrong; the DNA end is better matched by TRBJ2-7. CDR1 is MNHNS and CDR2 is SASEGT in the germline V gene. CDR3 size: 15 residues.